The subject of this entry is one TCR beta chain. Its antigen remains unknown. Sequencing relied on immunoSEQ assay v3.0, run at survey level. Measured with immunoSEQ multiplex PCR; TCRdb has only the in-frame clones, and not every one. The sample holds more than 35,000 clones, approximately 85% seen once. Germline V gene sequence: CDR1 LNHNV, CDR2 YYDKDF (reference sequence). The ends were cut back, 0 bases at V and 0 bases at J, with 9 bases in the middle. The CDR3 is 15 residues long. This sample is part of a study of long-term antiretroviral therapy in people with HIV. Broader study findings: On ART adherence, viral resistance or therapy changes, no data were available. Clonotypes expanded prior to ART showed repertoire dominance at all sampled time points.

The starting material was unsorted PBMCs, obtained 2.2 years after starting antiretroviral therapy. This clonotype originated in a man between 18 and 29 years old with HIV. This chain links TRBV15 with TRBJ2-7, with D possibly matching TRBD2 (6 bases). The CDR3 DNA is TGTGCCACCAGCAGAGATTGGGGGGACTCCTACGAGCAGTACTTC. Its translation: CATSRDWGDSYEQYF.